Given below is one TCR beta chain in context. What it recognizes is unknown. The data originate from a study of OX40 agonist ivuxolimab in advanced cancers. Produced via immunoSEQ multiplex PCR; TCRdb's table is partial and in-frame only. This sample yields approximately 62,000 clones, of which around 90% are seen a single time; approximately 4.7% belongs to the top ten. Overall study findings and caveats: The study found that CD8+ T cells averaged more expanded clones than CD4+.

V shed 4 bases and J 6 bases; nucleotides not matched to a gene: 6. In germline, CDR1 is SNHLY, CDR2 FYNNEI. This CDR3 region has 14 residues. This sequence joins TRBV2 and TRBJ2-3, with 8 bases lining up with TRBD2. This receptor was taken from an adult with an advanced solid tumor such as melanoma, head and neck, liver or kidney cancer. The sample in question was CD4+ or CD8+ T cells sorted from blood, obtained in a trial of the OX40 agonist ivuxolimab. The CDR3 DNA reads as TGTGCCAGCAGTGCTGACGGGGGGGACGATACGCAGTATTTT. Protein: CASSADGGDDTQYF.